This entry describes one TCR beta chain. This sample stems from a study of control samples from healthy donors and cancer patients. Method: immunoSEQ multiplex PCR; TCRdb's copy keeps in-frame clones and lacks some. Of 150,000 or so clones listed, roughly 94% are singletons. The CDR3 has 15 amino acids. From germline, CDR1 is MDHEN and CDR2 SYDVKM. J lost 2 bases, V lost 6 bases, and 6 bases had no gene match. The receptor's source is a man in his forties or fifties in good health. This chain links TRBV28 with TRBJ1-5, with TRBD1 matching 8 bases. The specimen sequenced was blood. The CDR3 sequence is CASRPQGAGNQPQHF. The CDR3 DNA follows: TGTGCCAGCAGACCCCAGGGGGCCGGCAATCAGCCCCAGCATTTT. The variable domain in full, with the rest retrieved from reference TRBV28 and TRBJ1-5, is DVKVTQSSRYLVKRTGEKVFLECVQDMDHENMFWYRQDPGLGLRLIYFSYDVKMKEKGDIPEGYSVSREKKERFSLILESASTNQTSMYLCASRPQGAGNQPQHFGDGTRLSIL.